Listed here is a single TCR beta chain. The antigen remains undetermined. This record belongs to a study of cytomegalovirus exposure and HLA in healthy donors. Study-level background: Ancestry clustering placed 70% to 90% of roughly 410 genotyped donors in the Caucasian-associated cluster. General study points: Researchers reportedly found TCR beta sequences accurately predicted most subjects' HLA-A and HLA-B alleles.

The primer mix had 60 Vbeta and 13 Jbeta primers. Using immunoSEQ multiplex PCR, the repertoire was profiled, and TCRdb retains in-frame clones only, with some absent. The sample holds under 150,000 clones, around 10% seen once. This TCR derives from a male donor in good health and CMV-seronegative. The sequenced material came from PBMCs.

CDR3 in DNA: TGTGCCAGCAGTTTGGGACAGGGGGTTATTAACTATGGCTACACCTTC. Translation: CASSLGQGVINYGYTF. V usage is TRBV6-5 and J usage is TRBJ1-2, with 11 bases aligning to TRBD1. V shed 4 bases, J shed 1 base, and the junction held 5 bases outside the gene matches. This CDR3 comprises 16 residues. The germline V gene has CDR1 MNHEY and CDR2 SVGAGI.